This T cell receptor (beta chain) is drawn from a study of vaccination effects on CD4 cells after COVID-19. Study overall: Among convalescent patients, two provided samples 16 days and one week before vaccination.

Whole-study results and caveats: After vaccination, at late timepoints, clones induced by infection and by vaccine contracted markedly.

Generated by immunoSEQ multiplex PCR, the TCRdb table keeps only in-frame clones and is missing some. The sample comprises some 38,000 clones, about three quarters of which are singletons, and approximately 15% rests with the top ten. On this clone: Its antigen is currently unknown.

The ViraFEST assay expanded antigen-specific CD4+ T cells with viral peptide pools before sequencing. The authors isolated CD4+ T cells after 9 to 10 days of culture. A positive SARS-CoV-2 PCR test fell between March and December 2020. Supplemented with 9.5 to 10 IU/ml IL-2 and around 10 ug/ml peptides, two million PBMC per well were kept in culture. Both day 3 and day 7 saw half the medium replaced with IL-2 medium. The V end lost 5 bases, the J end lost 6 bases, and 18 bases lay between the germline ends. Per germline, CDR1 KGHDR and CDR2 SFDVKD. The CDR3 consists of 16 residues. The V and J genes are TRBV24-1 and TRBJ2-2; D might be TRBD1 or TRBD2, each matching 5 bases. The receptor was derived from a human donor who had a prior SARS-CoV-2 infection. The sample in question was CD4+ T cells from PBMCs cultured with HCoV-NL63 spike peptides, obtained before COVID-19 vaccination. The CDR3 region is CATSALGDGKAGELFF. The DNA of the CDR3 is TGTGCCACCAGTGCCCTGGGGGACGGCAAAGCCGGGGAGCTGTTTTTT.